This TCR beta chain was identified during a study of vaccination and CD4 T cells after COVID-19 (dated by TCRdb to about 2022). Broadly, across the study: SARS-CoV-2 positivity had been established in the convalescent patients by nasal swab PCR, and mild disease was recorded in several of these patients and severe disease in one. In nine to eleven COVID-19 convalescent patients and a handful of infection-naive healthy vaccine recipients, researchers compared the spike-specific CD4+ TCR repertoire from before mRNA vaccination with the repertoire from after. Post-COVID blood samples were collected from convalescent patients a median of around 100 days after diagnosis, with a range of roughly 35 to 180 days. Six males and four females were included in the convalescent cohort, with two Hispanic individuals, seven Caucasians, two Asians and one multiracial person represented. The cultures were stimulated with overlapping spike peptide pools from SARS-CoV-2 and from the common cold coronaviruses HCoV-NL63, HCoV-OC43 and HCoV-229E. Each participant got two doses of either the Pfizer-BioNTech BNT162b2 vaccine (n=8) or the Moderna mRNA-1273 vaccine (n=2). Post-vaccine blood samples were taken a median of around 70 days after the second vaccine dose, with a range of roughly 14 to 250 days. As controls, cultures received a CEFX viral epitope pool (the positive control), an HIV-1 Nef peptide pool (the negative control), or no peptide at all. General conclusions and limits of the study: The number of convalescent patients in the study was relatively small, and the study did not examine early timepoints following natural infection. The median count of SARS-CoV-2-reactive clonotypes went up from 21 after infection to 38 after vaccination, although the change was not significant. In convalescent patients, nearly all vaccine-specific clones (304 of 307) were found to be mono-reactive for SARS-CoV-2 spike rather than cross-reactive with common cold coronaviruses. Among convalescent patients, a median roughly 90% of the SARS-CoV-2-reactive clones seen after vaccination appeared only after vaccination, which suggests priming specific to the vaccine.

Its CDR3 holds 14 amino acids, cysteine through phenylalanine. Only CDR3 DNA remains: 42 bases, in frame from the first base. The CDR1 and CDR2 encoded by the germline V gene are MNHNS and SASEGT. The trim is 6 bases for V and 5 bases for J, with a gap of 14 bases between the germline ends. The treatment or condition label of this sample denotes: approximately nine-day PBMC culture with coronavirus spike peptide pools or control peptides (ViraFEST assay). The ViraFEST assay was used in the study, in which antigen-specific T cells were expanded with peptide pools and expanded clonotypes were subsequently identified by TCR sequencing. Positive SARS-CoV-2 PCR tests in the convalescent patients dated from March to December 2020, before Alpha, Beta and Delta variants emerged in the United States. PBMCs were cultured at around 2 million per well in IMDM supplemented with about 5% human AB serum and about 10 IU/ml IL-2, with about 9 ug/ml peptide pools added. Half of the culture medium was replaced with fresh IL-2-containing medium on days 3 and 7. After ten to eleven days of culture, CD4+ T cells were isolated by negative selection using the EasySep CD4+ T cell isolation kit. PBMCs were separated from whole blood using Ficoll-Paque Plus gradient centrifugation and then either used fresh or cryopreserved at -140C. Culture conditions were generally each tested in triplicate wells.

For this clonotype: Its antigen remains undetermined. No much larger clonotype is one base removed from it; base qualities were not supplied.

Library preparation employed PCR. DNA from cultured CD4+ T cells underwent TCR sequencing with the Oncomine TCR Beta short-read assay at the Johns Hopkins FTIC core. Genomic DNA was extracted from the cultured CD4+ T cells with the QIAamp micro DNA kit. Oncomine TCR Beta libraries made from cultured CD4+ T cells were pooled using unique dual indexes and sequenced on an Illumina iSeq 100. For the original study's pipeline: Non-productive sequences were filtered out, and CDR3s that did not start with C, did not end with F or W, or were shorter than 7 amino acids were discarded. Antigen-specific clonotypes were identified using the MANAFEST web application through comparison of peptide-stimulated wells with reference and other culture wells. An FDR below 0.05, an odds ratio above 5, and a productive frequency above 0.1% in at least two of three replicate wells were required for clones to be considered positive. A clonotype was classed as cross-reactive if the clonotype showed significant expansion both in SARS-CoV-2 spike wells and in at least one common cold coronavirus spike condition. CDR3 homology was assessed with Levenshtein distances (stringdist) and unrooted phylogenetic trees (ape) in R version 3.6.1. Clones were called with MiXCR by TCRdb after fastp trimmed the public reads at Q25, and only in-frame beta chains were retained. Identical CDR3 proteins give one entry, which carries the most common genes and DNA. The V and J calls were determined by TCRdb, not by the authors. This sample comprises over 14,000 distinct CDR3 sequences, around 50% of them detected only once. The top ten clones comprise 7.8% of the sample.

This chain is built from TRBV6-1 and TRBJ1-5; D gene: possibly TRBD1, on 6 matching bases. Sequenced input: CD4+ T cells from blood, cultured in vitro. The TCR comes from a human donor who had recovered from COVID-19. The CDR3 protein sequence reads: CASSLGQPHQPQHF. Here is the DNA: TGTGCCAGCAGCCTTGGACAGCCTCATCAGCCCCAGCATTTT.